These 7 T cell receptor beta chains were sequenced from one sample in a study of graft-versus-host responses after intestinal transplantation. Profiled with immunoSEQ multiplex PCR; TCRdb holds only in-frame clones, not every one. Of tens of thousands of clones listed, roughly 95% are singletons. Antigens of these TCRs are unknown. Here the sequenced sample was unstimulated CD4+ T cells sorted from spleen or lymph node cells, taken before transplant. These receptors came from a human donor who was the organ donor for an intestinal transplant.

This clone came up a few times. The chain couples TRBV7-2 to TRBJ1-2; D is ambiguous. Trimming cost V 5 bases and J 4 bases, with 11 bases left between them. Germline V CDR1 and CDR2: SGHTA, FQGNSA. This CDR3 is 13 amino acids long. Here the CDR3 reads CASSPPRLYGYTF. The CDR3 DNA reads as TGTGCCAGCAGCCCCCCGCGGCTCTATGGCTACACCTTC.

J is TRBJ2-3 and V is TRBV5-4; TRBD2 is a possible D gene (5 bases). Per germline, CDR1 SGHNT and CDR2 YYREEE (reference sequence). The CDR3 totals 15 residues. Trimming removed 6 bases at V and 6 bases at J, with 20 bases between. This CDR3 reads CASKADFLSPDTQYF. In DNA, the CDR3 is TGTGCCAGCAAAGCGGACTTCCTCAGCCCGGATACGCAGTATTTT.

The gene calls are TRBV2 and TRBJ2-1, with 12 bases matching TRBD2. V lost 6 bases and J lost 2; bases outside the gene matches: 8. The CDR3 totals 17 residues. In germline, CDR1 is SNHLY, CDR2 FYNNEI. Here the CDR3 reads CASRPRLAGVAYNEQFF. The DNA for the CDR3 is TGTGCCAGCAGGCCGAGACTAGCGGGGGTTGCCTACAATGAGCAGTTCTTC.

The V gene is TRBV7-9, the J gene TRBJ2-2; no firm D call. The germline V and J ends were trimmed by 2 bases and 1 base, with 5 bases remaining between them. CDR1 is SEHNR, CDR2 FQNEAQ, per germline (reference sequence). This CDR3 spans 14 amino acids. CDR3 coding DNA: TGTGCCAGCAGCTTATCCAGGAACACCGGGGAGCTGTTTTTT. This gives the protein CASSLSRNTGELFF.

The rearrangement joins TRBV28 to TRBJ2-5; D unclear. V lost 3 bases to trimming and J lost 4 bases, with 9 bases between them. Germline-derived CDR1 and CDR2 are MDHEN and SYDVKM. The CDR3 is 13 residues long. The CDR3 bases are TGTGCCAGCAGTTTCAGGTGGTCAGAGACCCAGTACTTC. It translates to CASSFRWSETQYF.

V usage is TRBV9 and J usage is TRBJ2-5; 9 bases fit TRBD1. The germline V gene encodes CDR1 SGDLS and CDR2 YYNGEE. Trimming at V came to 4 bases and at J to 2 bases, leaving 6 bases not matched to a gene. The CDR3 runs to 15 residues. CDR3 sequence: CASSYSGTGQETQYF. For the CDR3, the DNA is TGTGCCAGCAGCTATTCCGGGACAGGGCAAGAGACCCAGTACTTC.

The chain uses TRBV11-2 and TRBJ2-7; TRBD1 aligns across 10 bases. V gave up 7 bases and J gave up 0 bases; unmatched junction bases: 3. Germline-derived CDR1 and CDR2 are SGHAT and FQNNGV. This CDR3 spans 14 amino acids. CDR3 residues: CASTRDRGSYEQYF. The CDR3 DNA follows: TGTGCCAGCACCCGGGACAGGGGCTCCTACGAGCAGTACTTC.